These T cell receptor beta chains were read from a single sample in a study of T cell responses to AZD1222 COVID-19 vaccine. Some clones are missing from TCRdb's copy, which holds only in-frame ones; the method was immunoSEQ multiplex PCR. The table has under 150,000 clones, around 87% seen once. This sample comprised peripheral blood, obtained on day 0 of AZD1222 vaccination. The receptor set was obtained from an adult in good health. The CDR3 runs from the conserved cysteine through the conserved F or W. D genes are given only for firm matches. The size field is filled for only some rows; it gives once, few, many or a size class.

D gene: .
J gene: TRBJ1-1
V gene: TRBV4-2
clone size: .
CDR3 protein: CASSQDGGDTEAFF
CDR3 DNA: TGTGCCAGCAGCCAAGATGGGGGTGACACTGAAGCTTTCTTT

D gene: .
J gene: TRBJ1-1
V gene: TRBV5-1
clone size: .
CDR3 protein: CASSLALGQGWTEAFF
CDR3 DNA: TGCGCCAGCAGCTTGGCCCTTGGGCAGGGGTGGACTGAAGCTTTCTTT

D gene: .
J gene: TRBJ1-2
V gene: TRBV3-1/TRBV3-2
clone size: .
CDR3 protein: CASSQGAGAGYGYTF
CDR3 DNA: TGTGCCAGCAGCCAAGGAGCCGGGGCGGGCTATGGCTACACCTTC

D gene: .
J gene: TRBJ1-2
V gene: TRBV7-9
clone size: .
CDR3 protein: CASSLYGREEGYGYTF
CDR3 DNA: TGTGCCAGCAGCTTATACGGGCGAGAAGAGGGATATGGCTACACCTTC

D gene: .
J gene: TRBJ1-1
V gene: TRBV4-1
clone size: few
CDR3 protein: CASSQDGIPNTEAFF
CDR3 DNA: TGCGCCAGCAGCCAAGATGGGATACCAAACACTGAAGCTTTCTTT

D gene: .
J gene: TRBJ2-5
V gene: TRBV15
clone size: .
CDR3 protein: CATSRGDNQETQYF
CDR3 DNA: TGTGCCACCAGCAGAGGGGACAACCAAGAGACCCAGTACTTC

D gene: .
J gene: TRBJ2-2
V gene: TRBV11-3
clone size: .
CDR3 protein: CASSRGAGELFF
CDR3 DNA: TGTGCCAGCAGCAGGGGAGCCGGGGAGCTGTTTTTT

D gene: .
J gene: TRBJ1-2
V gene: TRBV27
clone size: .
CDR3 protein: CASSSSVSGYTF
CDR3 DNA: .

D gene: TRBD1
J gene: TRBJ2-3
V gene: TRBV18
clone size: once
CDR3 protein: CASSPDRVAGDTQYF
CDR3 DNA: TGTGCCAGCTCACCCGACAGGGTAGCAGGAGATACGCAGTATTTT

D gene: TRBD1
J gene: TRBJ2-7
V gene: TRBV5-1
clone size: .
CDR3 protein: CASRSGTGFSEQYF
CDR3 DNA: TGCGCCAGCAGGTCCGGGACAGGGTTCAGTGAGCAGTACTTC

D gene: .
J gene: TRBJ1-1
V gene: TRBV6-1
clone size: .
CDR3 protein: CASSDGGNTEAFF
CDR3 DNA: TGTGCCAGCAGTGACGGGGGGAACACTGAAGCTTTCTTT

D gene: .
J gene: TRBJ2-2
V gene: TRBV12-3/TRBV12-4
clone size: once
CDR3 protein: CASMGRGPGELFF
CDR3 DNA: TGTGCCAGCATGGGGCGGGGGCCCGGGGAGCTGTTTTTT

D gene: .
J gene: TRBJ1-1
V gene: TRBV5-4
clone size: few
CDR3 protein: CASSLEANTEAFF
CDR3 DNA: TGTGCCAGCAGCTTGGAGGCGAACACTGAAGCTTTCTTT

D gene: .
J gene: TRBJ1-2
V gene: TRBV2
clone size: .
CDR3 protein: CASSFRTIDYGYTF
CDR3 DNA: TGTGCCAGCAGCTTCCGAACTATCGACTATGGCTACACCTTC

D gene: .
J gene: TRBJ2-5
V gene: TRBV18
clone size: .
CDR3 protein: CASSPPGETQYF
CDR3 DNA: TGTGCCAGCTCACCACCTGGGGAGACCCAGTACTTC

D gene: .
J gene: TRBJ1-1
V gene: TRBV19
clone size: .
CDR3 protein: CASSIKVSGIEAFF
CDR3 DNA: TGTGCCAGTAGTATTAAGGTCTCCGGCATTGAAGCTTTCTTT

D gene: TRBD1
J gene: TRBJ1-1
V gene: TRBV5-1
clone size: .
CDR3 protein: CASSPGGEVQAFF
CDR3 DNA: TGCGCCAGCAGCCCAGGGGGCGAGGTGCAAGCTTTCTTT

D gene: TRBD1
J gene: TRBJ1-2
V gene: TRBV19
clone size: .
CDR3 protein: CASSPTGASNYGYTF
CDR3 DNA: TGTGCCAGTAGCCCGACAGGGGCTTCTAACTATGGCTACACCTTC

D gene: .
J gene: TRBJ2-5
V gene: TRBV29-1
clone size: .
CDR3 protein: CSVEVQESGTQYF
CDR3 DNA: TGCAGCGTTGAAGTACAGGAGTCAGGGACCCAGTACTTC

D gene: .
J gene: TRBJ2-3
V gene: TRBV19
clone size: .
CDR3 protein: CASSLGGPSTDTQYF
CDR3 DNA: TGTGCCAGTAGTCTGGGGGGACCCAGCACAGATACGCAGTATTTT

D gene: TRBD1
J gene: TRBJ2-7
V gene: TRBV7-2
clone size: .
CDR3 protein: CASRGQGSYEQYF
CDR3 DNA: TGTGCCAGCAGGGGACAGGGCTCCTACGAGCAGTACTTC

D gene: TRBD1
J gene: TRBJ1-2
V gene: TRBV2
clone size: medium-sized
CDR3 protein: CASRDWTGRDGYTF
CDR3 DNA: TGTGCCAGCAGGGATTGGACAGGGCGTGATGGCTACACCTTC

D gene: TRBD1
J gene: TRBJ1-3
V gene: TRBV5-1
clone size: .
CDR3 protein: CASSSLQGAAGNTIYF
CDR3 DNA: TGCGCCAGCAGTTCCTTACAGGGGGCTGCTGGAAACACCATATATTTT

D gene: TRBD2
J gene: TRBJ2-1
V gene: TRBV11-2
clone size: .
CDR3 protein: CASSLEVAWPSGHEQFF
CDR3 DNA: TGTGCCAGCAGCTTAGAGGTTGCGTGGCCTAGCGGGCATGAGCAGTTCTTC

D gene: TRBD1
J gene: TRBJ1-6
V gene: TRBV12-3/TRBV12-4
clone size: .
CDR3 protein: CASSRTGALHF
CDR3 DNA: TGTGCCAGCAGCCGGACAGGAGCCCTCCACTTT

D gene: .
J gene: TRBJ1-2
V gene: TRBV9
clone size: .
CDR3 protein: CASSVERAGGYTF
CDR3 DNA: TGTGCCAGCAGCGTAGAGAGGGCCGGGGGCTACACCTTC

D gene: .
J gene: TRBJ1-1
V gene: TRBV2
clone size: .
CDR3 protein: CASSPNRALNTEAFF
CDR3 DNA: TGTGCCAGCAGTCCTAACAGGGCGTTGAACACTGAAGCTTTCTTT

D gene: .
J gene: TRBJ1-2
V gene: TRBV19
clone size: .
CDR3 protein: CASSIDLSGSNGYTF
CDR3 DNA: TGTGCCAGTAGTATAGATCTATCCGGGTCAAACGGCTACACCTTC

D gene: .
J gene: TRBJ1-2
V gene: TRBV19
clone size: .
CDR3 protein: CASSREINYGYTF
CDR3 DNA: TGTGCCAGTAGCAGGGAGATCAACTATGGCTACACCTTC

D gene: TRBD1
J gene: TRBJ1-3
V gene: TRBV6-5
clone size: .
CDR3 protein: CASSLRDSIYF
CDR3 DNA: TGTGCCAGCAGTCTCCGGGACAGCATATATTTT

D gene: .
J gene: TRBJ1-2
V gene: TRBV19
clone size: .
CDR3 protein: CASKAGIGYTF
CDR3 DNA: TGTGCCAGTAAAGCAGGGATTGGCTACACCTTC

D gene: .
J gene: TRBJ1-3
V gene: TRBV5-1
clone size: .
CDR3 protein: CASSLGSREGGNTIYF
CDR3 DNA: TGCGCCAGCAGCTTAGGATCCAGGGAGGGTGGAAACACCATATATTTT

D gene: .
J gene: TRBJ2-4
V gene: TRBV6-6
clone size: .
CDR3 protein: CASLQLGEENIQYF
CDR3 DNA: TGTGCCAGCCTCCAGTTGGGGGAGGAAAACATTCAGTACTTC

D gene: .
J gene: TRBJ1-2
V gene: TRBV18
clone size: .
CDR3 protein: CASSPPGFFSDNYGYTF
CDR3 DNA: TGTGCCAGCTCACCACCGGGATTCTTTTCTGATAACTATGGCTACACCTTC

D gene: .
J gene: TRBJ1-2
V gene: TRBV18
clone size: .
CDR3 protein: CASTEANYGYTF
CDR3 DNA: TGTGCCAGCACCGAGGCTAACTATGGCTACACCTTC

D gene: .
J gene: TRBJ2-3
V gene: TRBV5-1
clone size: .
CDR3 protein: CASSLDLTAGDTQYF
CDR3 DNA: TGCGCCAGCAGCTTGGACTTGACAGCGGGAGATACGCAGTATTTT

D gene: TRBD2
J gene: TRBJ2-1
V gene: TRBV5-1
clone size: .
CDR3 protein: CASSSGGLTYNEQFF
CDR3 DNA: TGCGCCAGCAGCTCGGGGGGACTGACCTACAATGAGCAGTTCTTC

D gene: TRBD1
J gene: TRBJ1-2
V gene: TRBV2
clone size: .
CDR3 protein: CASSEVGQGNGYTF
CDR3 DNA: TGTGCCAGCAGTGAAGTTGGACAGGGCAATGGCTACACCTTC

D gene: .
J gene: TRBJ1-1
V gene: TRBV5-5
clone size: .
CDR3 protein: CASSLVDEAFF
CDR3 DNA: TGTGCCAGCAGCTTGGTTGATGAAGCTTTCTTT

D gene: TRBD1
J gene: TRBJ1-5
V gene: TRBV5-6
clone size: .
CDR3 protein: CASSLQGNNQPQHF
CDR3 DNA: TGTGCCAGCAGCTTACAGGGGAACAATCAGCCCCAGCATTTT

D gene: TRBD2
J gene: TRBJ2-3
V gene: TRBV6-5
clone size: .
CDR3 protein: CASSYPGLAAQYF
CDR3 DNA: TGTGCCAGCAGTTACCCCGGACTAGCGGCGCAGTATTTT

D gene: .
J gene: TRBJ2-3
V gene: TRBV6-4
clone size: few
CDR3 protein: CASAPDGGGDTQYF
CDR3 DNA: TGTGCCAGCGCTCCGGACGGGGGAGGAGATACGCAGTATTTT

D gene: .
J gene: TRBJ2-5
V gene: TRBV4-3
clone size: .
CDR3 protein: CASSQDSEYLFSGTQYF
CDR3 DNA: TGCGCCAGCAGCCAAGATTCTGAGTACCTTTTTTCGGGGACCCAGTACTTC

D gene: TRBD2
J gene: TRBJ2-3
V gene: TRBV7-2
clone size: .
CDR3 protein: CASSSPGLAGADTQYF
CDR3 DNA: TGTGCCAGCAGCTCCCCGGGACTAGCGGGGGCAGATACGCAGTATTTT

D gene: .
J gene: TRBJ1-2
V gene: TRBV18
clone size: .
CDR3 protein: CASSPIRGGYGYTF
CDR3 DNA: TGTGCCAGCTCACCAATACGGGGCGGTTATGGCTACACCTTC

D gene: .
J gene: TRBJ1-2
V gene: TRBV19
clone size: .
CDR3 protein: CASSIAPQGFYSNGYTF
CDR3 DNA: TGTGCCAGTAGTATAGCCCCTCAGGGGTTTTATAGTAATGGCTACACCTTC

D gene: .
J gene: TRBJ1-6
V gene: TRBV12-3/TRBV12-4
clone size: .
CDR3 protein: CASSLNRVSPLHF
CDR3 DNA: TGTGCCAGCAGCCTCAACAGGGTATCACCCCTCCACTTT

D gene: .
J gene: TRBJ1-1
V gene: TRBV13
clone size: .
CDR3 protein: CASSLARAPTEAFF
CDR3 DNA: TGTGCCAGCAGCTTAGCCCGGGCTCCCACTGAAGCTTTCTTT

D gene: TRBD1
J gene: TRBJ1-2
V gene: TRBV28
clone size: .
CDR3 protein: CASSFWDREDYGYTF
CDR3 DNA: TGTGCCAGCAGTTTCTGGGACAGGGAAGACTATGGCTACACCTTC